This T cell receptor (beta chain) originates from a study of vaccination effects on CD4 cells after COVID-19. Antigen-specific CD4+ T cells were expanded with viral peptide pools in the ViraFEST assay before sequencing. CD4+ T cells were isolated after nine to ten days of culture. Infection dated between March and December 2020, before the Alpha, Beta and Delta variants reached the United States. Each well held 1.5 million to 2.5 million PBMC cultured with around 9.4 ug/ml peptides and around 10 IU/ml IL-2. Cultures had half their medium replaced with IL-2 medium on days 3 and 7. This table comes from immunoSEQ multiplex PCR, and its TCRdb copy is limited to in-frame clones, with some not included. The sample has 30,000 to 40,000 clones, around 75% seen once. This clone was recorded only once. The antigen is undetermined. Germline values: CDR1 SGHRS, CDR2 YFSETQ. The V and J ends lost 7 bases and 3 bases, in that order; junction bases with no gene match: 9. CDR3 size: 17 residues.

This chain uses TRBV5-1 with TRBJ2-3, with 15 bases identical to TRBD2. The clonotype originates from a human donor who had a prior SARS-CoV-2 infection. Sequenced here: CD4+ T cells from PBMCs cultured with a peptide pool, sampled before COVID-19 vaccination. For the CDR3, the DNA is TGCGCCAGCGGATTGCTGGGACTAGCGGGGGGAACAGATACGCAGTATTTT. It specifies CASGLLGLAGGTDTQYF.